The clone carrying this TCR beta chain occurred once. This record belongs to a study of shared clonotypes between healthy human individuals. About the study: CD4 naive and CD4 memory each took three plates per donor, while CD8 naive took two and CD8 memory one.

The CDR3 consists of 16 residues. Germline CDR1 reads SGHTA; CDR2 reads FQGNSA. The ends were cut back, 1 base at V and 1 base at J, with 11 bases in the middle. Produced via immunoSEQ multiplex PCR; TCRdb's table is partial and in-frame only. This table holds some 2,400,000 clones, around 95% found once. J is TRBJ2-1 and V is TRBV7-2; no clear D. This sequence was found in a man younger than 30 in good health. Sequencing input: naive CD4+ T cells sorted from blood. The subset denotes: CD45RA+ positively selected. CDR3 sequence reads: CASSLDFHPSYNEQFF. The CDR3 nucleotides read TGTGCCAGCAGCTTAGACTTCCACCCATCCTACAATGAGCAGTTCTTC.